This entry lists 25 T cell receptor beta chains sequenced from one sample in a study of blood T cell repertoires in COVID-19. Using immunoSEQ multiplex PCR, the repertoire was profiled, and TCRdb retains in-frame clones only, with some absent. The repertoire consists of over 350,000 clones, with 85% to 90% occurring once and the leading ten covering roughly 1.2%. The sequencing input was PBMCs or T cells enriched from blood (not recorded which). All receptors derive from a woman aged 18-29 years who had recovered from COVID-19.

The CDR3 DNA reads TGTGCCAGCAGGGACTCTAGCTCCTACGAGCAGTACTTC. Its translation: CASRDSSSYEQYF. V usage is TRBV7-2 and J usage is TRBJ2-7; D may be TRBD2 (5 bases). Germline V gene sequence: CDR1 SGHTA, CDR2 FQGNSA. V was shortened by 6 bases and J by 0 bases, with 9 bases between the two germline ends. The CDR3 length is 13 residues.

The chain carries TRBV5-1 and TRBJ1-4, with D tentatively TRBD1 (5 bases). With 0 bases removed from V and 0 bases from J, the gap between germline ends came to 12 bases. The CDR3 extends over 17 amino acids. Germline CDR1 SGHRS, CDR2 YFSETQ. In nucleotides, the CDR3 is TGCGCCAGCAGCTTGGCCGGGGGATCCACAACTAATGAAAAACTGTTTTTT. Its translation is CASSLAGGSTTNEKLFF.

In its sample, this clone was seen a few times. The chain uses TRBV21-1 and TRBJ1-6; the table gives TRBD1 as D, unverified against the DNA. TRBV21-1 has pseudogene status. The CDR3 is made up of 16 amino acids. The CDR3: CASSKVRGQGNSPLHF. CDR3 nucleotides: TGTGCCAGCAGCAAAGTAAGGGGACAGGGTAATTCACCCCTCCACTTT.

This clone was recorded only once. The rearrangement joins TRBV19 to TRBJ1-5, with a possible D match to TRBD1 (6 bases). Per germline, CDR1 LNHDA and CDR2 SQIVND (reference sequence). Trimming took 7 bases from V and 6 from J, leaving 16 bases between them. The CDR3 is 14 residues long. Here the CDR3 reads CASTSGAMRQPQHF. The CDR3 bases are TGTGCCAGTACTTCAGGGGCGATGCGTCAGCCCCAGCATTTT. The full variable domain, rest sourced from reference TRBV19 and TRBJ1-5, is DGGITQSPKYLFRKEGQNVTLSCEQNLNHDAMYWYRQDPGQGLRLIYYSQIVNDFQKGDIAEGYSVSREKKESFPLTVTSAQKNPTAFYLCASTSGAMRQPQHFGDGTRLSIL.

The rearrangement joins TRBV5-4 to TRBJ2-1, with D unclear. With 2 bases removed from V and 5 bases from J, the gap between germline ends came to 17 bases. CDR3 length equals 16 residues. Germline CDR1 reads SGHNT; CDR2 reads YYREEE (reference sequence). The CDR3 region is CASSLEVALVNNEQFF. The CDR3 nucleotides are TGTGCCAGCAGCTTAGAGGTGGCCCTTGTAAACAATGAGCAGTTCTTC.

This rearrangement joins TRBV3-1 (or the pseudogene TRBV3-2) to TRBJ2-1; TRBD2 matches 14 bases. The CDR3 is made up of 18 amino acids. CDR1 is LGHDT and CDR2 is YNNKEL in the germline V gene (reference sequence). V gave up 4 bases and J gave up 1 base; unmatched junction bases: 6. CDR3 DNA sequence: TGTGCCAGCAGCCCGGGACTAGCGGGGGACCTTTCCTACAATGAGCAGTTCTTC. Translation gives CASSPGLAGDLSYNEQFF.

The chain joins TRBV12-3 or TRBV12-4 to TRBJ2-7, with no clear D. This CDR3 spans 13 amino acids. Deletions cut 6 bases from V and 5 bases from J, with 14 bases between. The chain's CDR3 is CASSPGTVHEQYF. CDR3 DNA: TGTGCCAGCAGCCCCGGAACAGTGCACGAGCAGTACTTC.

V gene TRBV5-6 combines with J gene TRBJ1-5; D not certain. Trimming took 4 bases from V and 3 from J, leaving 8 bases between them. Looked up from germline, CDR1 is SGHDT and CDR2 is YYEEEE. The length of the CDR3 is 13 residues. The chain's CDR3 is CASSIGNNQPQHF. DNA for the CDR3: TGTGCCAGCAGCATCGGGAACAATCAGCCCCAGCATTTT.

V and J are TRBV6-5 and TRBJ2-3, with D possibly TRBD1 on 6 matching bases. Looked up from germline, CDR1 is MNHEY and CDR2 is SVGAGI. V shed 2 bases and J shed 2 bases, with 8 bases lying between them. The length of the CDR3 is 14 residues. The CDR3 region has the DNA TGTGCCAGCAGTTACCGGGACAACACAGATACGCAGTATTTT. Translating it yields CASSYRDNTDTQYF.

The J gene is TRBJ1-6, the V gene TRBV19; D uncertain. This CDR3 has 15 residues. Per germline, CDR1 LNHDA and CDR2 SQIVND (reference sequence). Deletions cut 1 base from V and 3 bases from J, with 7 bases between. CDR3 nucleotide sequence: TGTGCCAGTAGTATAGTTGGGAGCTATAATTCACCCCTCCACTTT. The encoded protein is CASSIVGSYNSPLHF.

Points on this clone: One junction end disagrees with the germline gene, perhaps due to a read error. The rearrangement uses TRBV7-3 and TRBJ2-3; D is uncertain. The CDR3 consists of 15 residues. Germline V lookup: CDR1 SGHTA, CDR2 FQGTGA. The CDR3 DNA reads TGTGCCAGCAGCCTAACCCGATCTGACACCGATACGCAGTATTTT. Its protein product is CASSLTRSDTDTQYF.

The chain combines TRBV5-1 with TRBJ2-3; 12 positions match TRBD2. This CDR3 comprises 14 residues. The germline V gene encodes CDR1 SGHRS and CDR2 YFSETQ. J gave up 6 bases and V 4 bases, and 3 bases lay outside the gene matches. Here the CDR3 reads CASSETSGGDTQYF. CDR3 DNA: TGCGCCAGCAGCGAAACTAGCGGGGGGGATACGCAGTATTTT. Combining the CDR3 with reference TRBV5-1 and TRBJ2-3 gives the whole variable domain KAGVTQTPRYLIKTRGQQVTLSCSPISGHRSVSWYQQTPGQGLQFLFEYFSETQRNKGNFPGRFSGRQFSNSRSEMNVSTLELGDSALYLCASSETSGGDTQYFGPGTRLTVL.

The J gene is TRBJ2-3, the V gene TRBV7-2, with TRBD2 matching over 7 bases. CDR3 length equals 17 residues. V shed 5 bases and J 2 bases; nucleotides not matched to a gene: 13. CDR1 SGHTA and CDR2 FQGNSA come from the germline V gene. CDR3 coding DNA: TGTGCCAGCAGCCTGCCCCTTGGGCGGGGGAACACAGATACGCAGTATTTT. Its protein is CASSLPLGRGNTDTQYF. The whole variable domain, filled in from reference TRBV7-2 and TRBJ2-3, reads GAGVSQSPSNKVTEKGKDVELRCDPISGHTALYWYRQSLGQGLEFLIYFQGNSAPDKSGLPSDRFSAERTGGSVSTLTIQRTQQEDSAVYLCASSLPLGRGNTDTQYFGPGTRLTVL.

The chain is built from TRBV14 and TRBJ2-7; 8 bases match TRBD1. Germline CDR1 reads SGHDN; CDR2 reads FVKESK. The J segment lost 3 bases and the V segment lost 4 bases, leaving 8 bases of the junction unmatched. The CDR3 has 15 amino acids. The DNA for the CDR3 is TGTGCCAGCAGCCTTTTAGGGACAGGAGACTACGAGCAGTACTTC. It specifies CASSLLGTGDYEQYF. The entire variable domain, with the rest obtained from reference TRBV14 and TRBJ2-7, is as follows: EAGVTQFPSHSVIEKGQTVTLRCDPISGHDNLYWYRRVMGKEIKFLLHFVKESKQDESGMPNNRFLAERTGGTYSTLKVQPAELEDSGVYFCASSLLGTGDYEQYFGPGTRLTVT.

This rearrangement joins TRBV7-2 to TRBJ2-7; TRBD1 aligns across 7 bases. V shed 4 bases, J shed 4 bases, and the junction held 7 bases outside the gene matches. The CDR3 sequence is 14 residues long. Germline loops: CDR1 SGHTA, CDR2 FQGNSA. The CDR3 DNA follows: TGTGCCAGCAGCTATCGACAGGGAGAATACGAGCAGTACTTC. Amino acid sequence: CASSYRQGEYEQYF.

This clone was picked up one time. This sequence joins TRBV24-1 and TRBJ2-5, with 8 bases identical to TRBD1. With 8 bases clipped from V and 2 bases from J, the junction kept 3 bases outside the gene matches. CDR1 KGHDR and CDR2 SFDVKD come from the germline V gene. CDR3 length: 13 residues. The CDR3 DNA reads TGTGCCACCATTGGACAGGGACAAGAGACCCAGTACTTC. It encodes CATIGQGQETQYF.

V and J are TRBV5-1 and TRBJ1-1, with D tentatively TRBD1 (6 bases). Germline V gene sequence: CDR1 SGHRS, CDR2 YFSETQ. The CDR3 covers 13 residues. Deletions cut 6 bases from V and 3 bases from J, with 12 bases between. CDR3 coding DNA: TGCGCCAGCACTATGAGGACAGACACTGAAGCTTTCTTT. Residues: CASTMRTDTEAFF.

The DNA for the CDR3 is TGTGCCAGCAGTGAATCCACAACCCACTATGGCTACACCTTC. Translating gives CASSESTTHYGYTF. The chain employs TRBV2 and TRBJ1-2, with D unclear. The CDR3 length is 14 residues. Germline V gives CDR1 SNHLY, CDR2 FYNNEI. Between the trimmed V and J ends, which lost 2 bases and 3 bases, there was a span of 10 bases.

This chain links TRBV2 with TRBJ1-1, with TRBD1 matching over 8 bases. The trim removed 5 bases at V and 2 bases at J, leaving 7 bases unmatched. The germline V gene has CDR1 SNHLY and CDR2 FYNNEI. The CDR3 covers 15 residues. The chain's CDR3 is CASSLDRGSNTEAFF. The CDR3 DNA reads TGTGCCAGCAGTCTAGACAGGGGATCTAACACTGAAGCTTTCTTT. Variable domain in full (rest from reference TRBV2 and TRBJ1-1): EPEVTQTPSHQVTQMGQEVILRCVPISNHLYFYWYRQILGQKVEFLVSFYNNEISEKSEIFDDQFSVERPDGSNFTLKIRSTKLEDSAMYFCASSLDRGSNTEAFFGQGTRLTVV.

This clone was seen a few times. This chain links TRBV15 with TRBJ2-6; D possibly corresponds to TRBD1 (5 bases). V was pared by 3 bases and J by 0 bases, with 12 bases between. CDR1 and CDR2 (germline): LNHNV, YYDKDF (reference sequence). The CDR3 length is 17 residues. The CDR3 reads CATSSSRDYSGANVLTF. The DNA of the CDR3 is TGTGCCACCAGCAGTTCCAGGGATTACTCTGGGGCCAACGTCCTGACTTTC.

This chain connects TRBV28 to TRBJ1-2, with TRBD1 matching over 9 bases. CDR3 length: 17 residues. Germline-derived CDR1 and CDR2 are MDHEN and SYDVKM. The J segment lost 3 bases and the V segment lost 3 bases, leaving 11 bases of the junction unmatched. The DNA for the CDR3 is TGTGCCAGCAGTTTCCGAGGGACAGGGCAAGAGGACTATGGCTACACCTTC. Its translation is CASSFRGTGQEDYGYTF.

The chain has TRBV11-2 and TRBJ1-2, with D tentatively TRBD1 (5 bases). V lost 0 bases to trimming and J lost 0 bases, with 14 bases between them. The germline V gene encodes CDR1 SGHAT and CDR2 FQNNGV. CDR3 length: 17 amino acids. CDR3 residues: CASSLEGRAPANYGYTF. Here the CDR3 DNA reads TGTGCCAGCAGCTTAGAGGGCAGGGCGCCTGCTAACTATGGCTACACCTTC.

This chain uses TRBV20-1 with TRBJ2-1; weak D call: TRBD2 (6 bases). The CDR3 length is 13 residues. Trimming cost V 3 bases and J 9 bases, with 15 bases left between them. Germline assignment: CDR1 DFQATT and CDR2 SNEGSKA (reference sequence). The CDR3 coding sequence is TGCAGTGCTAGTTCTAGCGCCCGGGGTGAGCAGTTCTTC. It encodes CSASSSARGEQFF.

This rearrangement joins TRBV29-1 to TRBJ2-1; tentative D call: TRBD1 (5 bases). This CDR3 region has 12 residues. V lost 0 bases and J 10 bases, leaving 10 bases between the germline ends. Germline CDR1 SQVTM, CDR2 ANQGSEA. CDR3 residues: CSVEDQGVEQFF. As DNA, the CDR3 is TGCAGCGTTGAAGATCAGGGCGTAGAGCAGTTCTTC.

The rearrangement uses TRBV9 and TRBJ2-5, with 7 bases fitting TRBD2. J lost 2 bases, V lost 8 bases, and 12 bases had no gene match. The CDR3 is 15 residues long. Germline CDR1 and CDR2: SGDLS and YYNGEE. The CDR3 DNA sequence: TGTGCCAGTTCTGAGCGGGGCTGGGCACAAGAGACCCAGTACTTC. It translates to CASSERGWAQETQYF.